The 32 T cell receptor beta chains presented below share a single source sample, sequenced in a study of neurological immune-mediated disorders. TCRdb reanalysed the 5' RACE reads using MiXCR and keeps one entry per CDR3 protein. The table lists 65,000 to 95,000 distinct CDR3 sequences, less than 5.5% of them singletons. Sequenced sample: PBMCs. The receptors derive from a woman aged 25 to 39 with multiple sclerosis.

This clonotype was picked up many times. J is TRBJ2-4 and V is TRBV11-2; no definite D call. CDR3 length: 14 residues. Between the trimmed V and J ends, which lost 0 bases and 3 bases, there was a span of 6 bases. Germline lookup yields CDR1 SGHAT and CDR2 FQNNGV. This CDR3 reads CASSLEAGKNIQYF. The CDR3 DNA reads as TGTGCCAGCAGCTTAGAGGCAGGCAAAAACATTCAGTACTTC. Full variable domain (remainder filled in from reference TRBV11-2 and TRBJ2-4): EAGVAQSPRYKIIEKRQSVAFWCNPISGHATLYWYQQILGQGPKLLIQFQNNGVVDDSQLPKDRFSAERLKGVDSTLKIQPAKLEDSAVYLCASSLEAGKNIQYFGAGTRLSVL.

Many counts were recorded for this clonotype. The rearrangement links TRBV6-1 to TRBJ1-1; no definite D call. Trimming took off 5 bases at V and 3 bases at J, with 10 bases between the two ends. The germline CDR1 and CDR2 sequences are MNHNS and SASEGT. The CDR3 runs 13 residues. CDR3 sequence: CASSLTGYTEAFF. CDR3 bases: TGTGCCAGCAGTCTAACGGGCTACACTGAAGCTTTCTTT.

This clonotype was counted ten times or more. The genes are TRBV6-6 and TRBJ2-7; D tentatively reads TRBD1 or TRBD2 (5 bases each). The CDR3 length is 14 residues. Germline V gene lookup returns CDR1 MNHNY and CDR2 SVGAGI (reference sequence). Trimming removed 0 bases from V and 0 bases from J, with 6 bases in between. The chain's CDR3 is CASSYSGVSYEQYV. The CDR3 DNA is TGTGCCAGCAGTTACTCGGGGGTCTCCTACGAGCAGTACGTC.

In this sample, this clonotype turned up a few times. J is TRBJ2-5 and V is TRBV20-1, with TRBD2 as a possible D gene (5 bases). Germline CDR1 DFQATT, CDR2 SNEGSKA (reference sequence). The germline V and J ends were trimmed by 3 bases and 0 bases, with 14 bases remaining between them. This CDR3 has 15 amino acids. Written as DNA, the CDR3 is TGCAGTGCTAGTGGAGAAAGGAGGAACCAAGAGACCCAGTACTTC. Its translation: CSASGERRNQETQYF.

This clonotype was detected a few times. V gene TRBV30 combines with J gene TRBJ1-1; TRBD1 matches 7 bases. The germline gives CDR1 GTSNPN, CDR2 SVGIG (reference sequence). Trimming removed 4 bases from V and 7 bases from J; junction bases left unmatched: 3. The CDR3 spans 11 residues. The CDR3 protein is CAWTRTGEAFF. In DNA form, the CDR3 reads TGTGCCTGGACCAGGACAGGTGAAGCTTTCTTT. Full variable domain (remainder filled in from reference TRBV30 and TRBJ1-1): SQTIHQWPATLVQPVGSPLSLECTVEGTSNPNLYWYRQAAGRGLQLLFYSVGIGQISSEVPQNLSASRPQDRQFILSSKKLLLSDSGFYLCAWTRTGEAFFGQGTRLTVV.

There are a few counts of this clonotype. The V and J genes are TRBV10-1 and TRBJ2-3, with 7 nucleotides matching TRBD2. The CDR3 runs 14 residues. Per germline, CDR1 WNHNN and CDR2 SYGVQD (reference sequence). Trimming took 4 bases from V and 5 from J; bases not matched to a gene: 6. CDR3 DNA: TGCGCCAGCAGTGGAGGCGGGGGAATAGATACGCAGTATTTT. It yields the protein CASSGGGGIDTQYF.

There are many counts of this clonotype. V usage is TRBV5-1 and J usage is TRBJ2-1; no firm D call. With 0 bases removed from V and 5 bases from J, the gap between germline ends came to 12 bases. CDR1 and CDR2 (germline): SGHRS, YFSETQ. The length of the CDR3 is 15 residues. CDR3 in DNA: TGCGCCAGCAGCTTGGTCCCCTCTCCGGACAATGAGCAGTTCTTC. Encoded protein: CASSLVPSPDNEQFF.

Note on this clonotype: One junction end disagrees with the germline gene, perhaps due to a read error. The V call is TRBV20-1, the J call TRBJ1-5; 10 bases agree with TRBD1. CDR1 is DFQATT, CDR2 SNEGSKA, per germline (reference sequence). The CDR3 has 15 amino acids. CDR3 amino acids: CSARDPGQGGKTQNF. Written as DNA, the CDR3 is TGCAGTGCTAGAGATCCCGGACAGGGGGGTAAGACCCAGAATTTT.

This clonotype has a count of ten or more. The chain uses TRBV9 and TRBJ2-3, with D perhaps matching TRBD1 (6 bases). The CDR3 contains 15 residues. Trimming removed 3 bases from V and 2 bases from J, with 13 bases in between. Germline assignment: CDR1 SGDLS and CDR2 YYNGEE. DNA for the CDR3: TGTGCCAGCAGCGCGGGGACATTTCACACAGATACGCAGTATTTT. Translating gives CASSAGTFHTDTQYF.

This chain connects TRBV5-5 to TRBJ2-1; 8 nucleotides match TRBD1. The CDR3 is 15 residues long. Germline CDR1 SGHKS, CDR2 YYEKEE (reference sequence). With 4 bases clipped from V and 10 bases from J, the junction kept 13 bases outside the gene matches. The CDR3 region has the DNA TGTGCCAGCAGCGCGTGGGGACAGGCGGTGTGGGAGCAGTTCTTC. Translating it yields CASSAWGQAVWEQFF.

In this sample, this clonotype turned up many times. The CDR3 here is CASSYGQGLDGYTF. DNA for the CDR3: TGTGCCAGCAGTTACGGACAGGGGCTGGATGGCTACACCTTC. The chain uses TRBV6-5 and TRBJ1-2; 9 bases are a match to TRBD1. Germline-derived CDR1 and CDR2 are MNHEY and SVGAGI. The V segment lost 2 bases and the J segment 6 bases; nucleotides outside the gene matches: 4. This CDR3 has 14 amino acids.

This clonotype was picked up many times. V and J are TRBV20-1 and TRBJ1-5; 8 bases agree with TRBD1. CDR1 DFQATT and CDR2 SNEGSKA come from the germline V gene (reference sequence). CDR3 length equals 17 residues. J was trimmed by 0 bases and V by 6 bases; bases with no gene match: 13. CDR3 region: CSALYPQGAYSNQPQHF. The CDR3 DNA follows: TGCAGTGCCCTTTACCCCCAGGGGGCATATAGCAATCAGCCCCAGCATTTT.

This clonotype was seen many times. This chain connects TRBV7-8 to TRBJ2-1, with 9 positions matching TRBD2. The CDR3 totals 16 residues. J lost 6 bases, V lost 1 base, and 7 bases had no gene match. The germline V gene encodes CDR1 SGHVS and CDR2 FQNEAQ. The CDR3 bases are TGTGCCAGCAGCTTAGGAGCGGGAGGTTCTCCCAATGAGCAGTTCTTC. Protein product: CASSLGAGGSPNEQFF.

In its sample, this clonotype was seen many times. The V and J genes are TRBV18 and TRBJ2-5; no definite D call. This CDR3 spans 15 amino acids. Germline V gene sequence: CDR1 KGHSH, CDR2 LQKENI. V lost 5 bases to trimming and J lost 5 bases, with 18 bases between them. CDR3 nucleotide sequence: TGTGCCAGCTCAACCTACGGTCCCCCAGAGGAGACCCAGTACTTC. As protein: CASSTYGPPEETQYF.

This clonotype was observed many times. The rearrangement links TRBV29-1 to TRBJ1-2, with 8 bases fitting TRBD1. The J segment lost 0 bases and the V segment lost 5 bases, leaving 14 bases of the junction unmatched. CDR1 SQVTM and CDR2 ANQGSEA come from the germline V gene. The CDR3 runs 17 residues. CDR3 DNA sequence: TGCAGCGTTTGGTCCGCGGGACAGGATTTAGCTAACTATGGCTACACCTTC. As protein: CSVWSAGQDLANYGYTF.

V and J are TRBV5-1 and TRBJ2-1, with D possibly matching TRBD2 (5 bases). The CDR3 sequence is 14 residues long. The V end lost 5 bases, the J end lost 2 bases, and 11 bases lay between the germline ends. Germline assignment: CDR1 SGHRS and CDR2 YFSETQ. The CDR3 spells CASSIAGTYNEQFF. DNA of the CDR3: TGCGCCAGCAGTATTGCCGGGACCTACAATGAGCAGTTCTTC.

Ten or more counts support this clonotype. V usage is TRBV5-6 and J usage is TRBJ2-7; D is unresolved. The CDR3 has 12 residues. The germline V gene encodes CDR1 SGHDT and CDR2 YYEEEE. Trimming stripped 4 bases from V and 2 bases from J, with 7 bases between. For the CDR3, the DNA is TGTGCCAGCAGCCGATCAACCTACGAGCAGTACTTC. This gives the protein CASSRSTYEQYF.

This chain joins TRBV20-1 and TRBJ2-1; 7 positions match TRBD1. CDR3 length: 13 amino acids. Germline-derived CDR1 and CDR2 are DFQATT and SNEGSKA (reference sequence). The V and J ends lost 7 bases and 4 bases, in that order; junction bases with no gene match: 7. The CDR3 DNA reads TGCAGTGATCGGGGCAGGGGGTACAATGAGCAGTTCTTC. Protein product: CSDRGRGYNEQFF.

This clonotype was detected ten times or more. This chain uses TRBV11-2 with TRBJ1-1; 8 nucleotides match TRBD1. V lost 5 bases, J lost 8 bases, and 7 bases stayed unmatched. The germline gives CDR1 SGHAT, CDR2 FQNNGV. The CDR3 contains 13 residues. This CDR3 is CASSLIRDREAFF. The CDR3 DNA reads TGTGCCAGCAGCCTCATCCGGGACAGGGAAGCTTTCTTT.

As to this clonotype: Sequence at one end of the junction differs from germline and may be a read error. The chain carries TRBV20-1 and TRBJ1-2, with 11 bases fitting TRBD1. The germline gives CDR1 DFQATT, CDR2 SNEGSKA (reference sequence). This CDR3 comprises 15 residues. CDR3 region: CSARDRDRGNYGYTF. CDR3 nucleotide sequence: TGCAGTGCTCGAGACCGGGACAGGGGGAACTATGGCTACACCTTC.

Many counts were recorded for this clonotype. The J gene is TRBJ2-1, the V gene TRBV5-1; 12 bases line up with TRBD2. The CDR3 loop spans 18 amino acids. CDR1 is SGHRS, CDR2 YFSETQ, per germline. Trimming at V came to 3 bases and at J to 4 bases, leaving 11 bases not matched to a gene. The CDR3 reads CASSWRTGLAGRYNEQFF. For the CDR3, the DNA is TGCGCCAGCAGCTGGCGGACGGGACTAGCGGGCCGATACAATGAGCAGTTCTTC.

This clonotype was found many times. V and J are TRBV5-6 and TRBJ2-1; D is ambiguous. With 1 base removed from V and 10 bases from J, the gap between germline ends came to 12 bases. The CDR3 loop spans 13 amino acids. Germline V CDR1 and CDR2: SGHDT, YYEEEE. CDR3 in DNA: TGTGCCAGCAGCTTGCAAGAGACTGGAGAGCAGTTCTTC. Amino acid sequence: CASSLQETGEQFF.

V usage is TRBV7-2 and J usage is TRBJ2-3, with D possibly being TRBD2 (5 bases). With 5 bases removed from V and 3 bases from J, the gap between germline ends came to 21 bases. CDR1 and CDR2 (germline): SGHTA, FQGNSA. The CDR3 has 17 residues. The DNA for the CDR3 is TGTGCCAGCAGCCGGAAACCTTACTGGCGGGCAACAGATACGCAGTATTTT. Protein product: CASSRKPYWRATDTQYF.

The V and J genes are TRBV5-6 and TRBJ2-3; D call uncertain. CDR3 size: 15 residues. Per the germline V gene, CDR1 is SGHDT and CDR2 is YYEEEE. V was clipped by 0 bases and J by 5 bases, with 13 bases between them. CDR3 sequence reads: CASSLAMVVGDTQYF. The CDR3 DNA follows: TGTGCCAGCAGCTTGGCCATGGTAGTGGGAGATACGCAGTATTTT.

The chain links TRBV30 to TRBJ1-1, with a possible D match to TRBD1 (5 bases). The CDR3 length is 13 residues. V was trimmed by 2 bases and J by 1 base, leaving 8 bases between them. The germline V gene encodes CDR1 GTSNPN and CDR2 SVGIG (reference sequence). This chain's CDR3 is CAWSLGGNTEAFF. The CDR3 DNA follows: TGTGCCTGGAGTCTTGGGGGGAACACTGAAGCTTTCTTT.

This clonotype has a handful of counts. A read error is possible here, since a much larger clone lies one base away. The rearrangement links TRBV5-1 to TRBJ2-1, with TRBD2 matching over 12 bases. CDR1 and CDR2 (germline): SGHRS, YFSETQ. The CDR3 totals 15 residues. V dropped 1 base and J dropped 5; count of bases not matched to a gene: 1. Written as DNA, the CDR3 is TGCGCCAGCAGCTTGACTAGCGGGAGGAACAATGAGCAGTTCTTC. Translating gives CASSLTSGRNNEQFF.

This clonotype was counted ten times or more. This chain connects TRBV5-1 to TRBJ1-4; 7 bases are shared with TRBD1. Germline-derived CDR1 and CDR2 are SGHRS and YFSETQ. The CDR3 runs 13 residues. J was trimmed by 7 bases and V by 4 bases; bases with no gene match: 4. This CDR3 is CASSIGTVEKLFF. In DNA, the CDR3 is TGCGCCAGCAGCATCGGGACAGTTGAAAAACTGTTTTTT.

This clonotype was found many times. The J gene is TRBJ2-5, the V gene TRBV20-1; the match to TRBD1 covers 7 bases. Unmatched junction bases numbered 11, after V lost 2 bases and J lost 5 bases. Per germline, CDR1 DFQATT and CDR2 SNEGSKA (reference sequence). The CDR3 has 15 residues. The CDR3 sequence is CSARSAQGYGETQYF. The CDR3 nucleotides are TGCAGTGCTAGATCGGCACAGGGGTATGGTGAGACCCAGTACTTC.

This clonotype was picked up a small number of times. This rearrangement joins TRBV28 to TRBJ1-2, with unresolved D. This CDR3 spans 13 amino acids. Germline assignment: CDR1 MDHEN and CDR2 SYDVKM. V shed 6 bases and J shed 2 bases, with 10 bases lying between them. CDR3 in DNA: TGTGCCAGCAGGCCAGGATCCAACTATGGCTACACCTTC. This codes for CASRPGSNYGYTF.

This chain links TRBV28 with TRBJ2-3; D remains ambiguous. V was trimmed by 5 bases and J by 7 bases, leaving 16 bases between them. The germline V gene encodes CDR1 MDHEN and CDR2 SYDVKM. The CDR3 covers 14 residues. CDR3: CASSPPPSGHTQYF. In DNA form, the CDR3 reads TGTGCCAGCAGTCCCCCGCCATCAGGTCATACGCAGTATTTT.

This clonotype was seen at least ten times. This chain connects TRBV12-3 or TRBV12-4 to TRBJ1-1; TRBD1 might be the D (6 bases). CDR3 length: 17 amino acids. Trimming took 5 bases from V and 3 from J, leaving 22 bases between them. CDR3 loop: CASSTQTASRGDTEAFF. The CDR3, as DNA: TGTGCCAGCAGTACCCAGACAGCCTCCAGGGGAGACACTGAAGCTTTCTTT.

This clonotype came up many times. The chain has TRBV5-1 and TRBJ2-3; D is possibly TRBD2 (6 bases). Trimming took 4 bases from V and 6 from J, leaving 18 bases between them. Germline loops: CDR1 SGHRS, CDR2 YFSETQ. There are 15 residues in the CDR3. CDR3 in amino acids: CASSARDGSLDTQYF. CDR3 bases: TGCGCCAGCAGCGCCCGGGACGGGAGTCTGGATACGCAGTATTTT. Full variable domain (remainder filled in from reference TRBV5-1 and TRBJ2-3): KAGVTQTPRYLIKTRGQQVTLSCSPISGHRSVSWYQQTPGQGLQFLFEYFSETQRNKGNFPGRFSGRQFSNSRSEMNVSTLELGDSALYLCASSARDGSLDTQYFGPGTRLTVL.